This passage covers 29 T cell receptor beta chains from one sample sequenced in a study of PD-1 blockade in classical Hodgkin lymphoma. Time point described: cycle 4 day 1 (C4D1), after five to seven weeks of nivolumab. Every patient was affected by relapse after autologous stem cell transplantation, while exposure to brentuximab vedotin was not uniform. The CD8+ T cells came from thawed PBMCs through magnetic negative selection. Sequencing used immunoSEQ multiplex PCR; TCRdb keeps in-frame clones, though not all of them. The table includes around 21,000 clones, around 84% detected once. The specimen was CD8+ T cells from blood, collected before the fourth cycle of nivolumab. These TCRs come from a human donor with classical Hodgkin lymphoma.

The chain has TRBV5-4 and TRBJ1-1, with D possibly matching TRBD1 (6 bases). CDR3 length: 16 amino acids. V lost 4 bases and J lost 0, with 16 bases in between. Germline V gene sequence: CDR1 SGHNT, CDR2 YYREEE (reference sequence). The CDR3: CASSTGGGLLNTEAFF. The CDR3 DNA sequence: TGTGCCAGCAGCACGGGAGGGGGGCTTTTGAACACTGAAGCTTTCTTT. The whole variable domain, remainder taken from reference TRBV5-4 and TRBJ1-1, is ETGVTQSPTHLIKTRGQQVTLRCSSQSGHNTVSWYQQALGQGPQFIFQYYREEENGRGNFPPRFSGLQFPNYSSELNVNALELDDSALYLCASSTGGGLLNTEAFFGQGTRLTVV.

The chain has TRBV19 and TRBJ1-5; D ambiguous. Deletions cut 7 bases from V and 0 bases from J, with 10 bases between. The CDR3 consists of 14 residues. Germline loops: CDR1 LNHDA, CDR2 SQIVND (reference sequence). The CDR3 here is CASNPGYSNQPQHF. In DNA, the CDR3 is TGTGCCAGTAATCCCGGGTATAGCAATCAGCCCCAGCATTTT.

V and J are TRBV4-2 and TRBJ1-1, with D unresolved. CDR3 length: 14 residues. CDR1 is LGHNA and CDR2 is YNFKEQ in the germline V gene. Trimming removed 0 bases from V and 2 bases from J, with 7 bases in between. CDR3 DNA sequence: TGTGCCAGCAGCCAAGAGTACGGAAACACTGAAGCTTTCTTT. Amino acid sequence: CASSQEYGNTEAFF.

The rearrangement links TRBV25-1 to TRBJ2-7, with a possible D match to TRBD1 (6 bases). The germline gives CDR1 MGHDK, CDR2 SYGVNS. The CDR3 extends over 13 amino acids. Trimming stripped 2 bases from V and 3 bases from J, with 8 bases between. This chain's CDR3 is CASSEMTGYEQYF. The CDR3 DNA reads TGTGCCAGCAGTGAAATGACAGGCTACGAGCAGTACTTC.

DNA of the CDR3: TGTGCCTGGAGTCAAGGGACTAGCTACGAGCAGTACTTC. It is translated as CAWSQGTSYEQYF. This chain uses TRBV30 with TRBJ2-7, with TRBD2 matching 8 bases. With V trimmed by 2 bases and J by 3 bases, 3 bases remained unmatched. The CDR3 covers 13 residues. CDR1 is GTSNPN and CDR2 is SVGIG in the germline V gene (reference sequence).

V usage is TRBV10-3 and J usage is TRBJ2-3; D gene unclear. Germline V gene lookup returns CDR1 ENHRY and CDR2 SYGVKD. CDR3 length: 15 amino acids. V lost 0 bases and J lost 0, with 7 bases in between. CDR3 region: CAISESDSSTDTQYF. The CDR3 bases are TGTGCCATCAGTGAGTCTGACTCTAGCACAGATACGCAGTATTTT.

Remarks on this clone: The identical CDR3 is also encoded by other nucleotide sequences in the sample. This chain uses TRBV7-9 with TRBJ1-2; weak D call: TRBD1 (6 bases). The germline V and J ends were trimmed by 1 base and 2 bases, with 8 bases remaining between them. There are 14 residues in the CDR3. Germline values: CDR1 SEHNR, CDR2 FQNEAQ (reference sequence). For the CDR3, the DNA is TGTGCCAGCAGCTTAGGCACAGGGAACTATGGCTACACCTTC. Translated, it gives CASSLGTGNYGYTF.

The chain employs TRBV7-9 and TRBJ1-4, with 10 positions matching TRBD1. The germline CDR1 and CDR2 sequences are SEHNR and FQNEAQ (reference sequence). With V trimmed by 10 bases and J by 8 bases, 4 bases remained unmatched. This CDR3 region has 12 residues. In DNA form, the CDR3 reads TGTGCCACCGGGACAGGGGTAGAAAAACTGTTTTTT. This encodes CATGTGVEKLFF.

This chain links TRBV27 with TRBJ1-2, with 10 positions matching TRBD1. V lost 3 bases, J lost 8 bases, and 6 bases stayed unmatched. Germline CDR1 is MNHEY and CDR2 is SMNVEV (reference sequence). The CDR3 totals 14 residues. The CDR3 DNA sequence: TGTGCCAGCAGTTTCAACGGACAGGGGGGCGGCTACACCTTC. This encodes CASSFNGQGGGYTF.

The J gene is TRBJ1-3, the V gene TRBV28; D ambiguous. Germline V gene lookup returns CDR1 MDHEN and CDR2 SYDVKM. The V end was cut by 0 bases, the J end by 5 bases, with 8 bases between. The CDR3 is 14 residues long. The CDR3 here is CASSLWQERNTIYF. In nucleotides, the CDR3 is TGTGCCAGCAGTTTATGGCAGGAAAGAAACACCATATATTTT.

The chain has TRBV5-6 and TRBJ1-3; the match to TRBD1 covers 8 bases. Looked up from germline, CDR1 is SGHDT and CDR2 is YYEEEE. J gave up 0 bases and V 2 bases, and 13 bases lay outside the gene matches. This CDR3 contains 19 residues. The CDR3 region is CASSFPARETGVSGNTIYF. DNA of the CDR3: TGTGCCAGCAGCTTCCCGGCCAGGGAGACAGGGGTCTCTGGAAACACCATATATTTT.

The chain carries TRBV29-1 and TRBJ2-1; TRBD2 matches at 9 bases. The germline gives CDR1 SQVTM, CDR2 ANQGSEA. With V trimmed by 2 bases and J by 7 bases, 12 bases remained unmatched. The CDR3 consists of 16 residues. CDR3 nucleotides: TGCAGCGTTGAATCCACGAGCGGGGGGCCTTGGAATGAGCAGTTCTTC. This translates into CSVESTSGGPWNEQFF.

V and J are TRBV18 and TRBJ2-3; a possible D gene is TRBD1 (8 bases). CDR3 length equals 16 residues. CDR1 and CDR2 (germline): KGHSH, LQKENI. The V end lost 1 base, the J end lost 5 bases, and 16 bases lay between the germline ends. The CDR3 here is CASSPRLQGEGDTQYF. CDR3 nucleotide sequence: TGTGCCAGCTCACCACGACTACAGGGGGAGGGAGATACGCAGTATTTT.

The chain uses TRBV14 and TRBJ2-5, with a possible D match to TRBD2 (6 bases). The CDR3 has 13 amino acids. CDR1 SGHDN and CDR2 FVKESK come from the germline V gene. Trimming cost V 5 bases and J 4 bases, with 11 bases left between them. Here the CDR3 DNA reads TGTGCCAGCAGCTCCCGGAGGGGAGAGACCCAGTACTTC. This codes for CASSSRRGETQYF.

The V gene is TRBV29-1, the J gene TRBJ1-4; D is undetermined. Trimming pared 0 bases from V and 1 base from J, leaving 12 bases between. Germline V CDR1 and CDR2: SQVTM, ANQGSEA. This CDR3 has 16 amino acids. This chain's CDR3 is CSVEDWAVQTNEKLFF. CDR3 sequence (DNA): TGCAGCGTTGAAGATTGGGCAGTCCAAACTAATGAAAAACTGTTTTTT.

The chain links TRBV6-5 to TRBJ1-3; D unresolved. V was shortened by 3 bases and J by 0 bases, with 12 bases between the two germline ends. Germline V gives CDR1 MNHEY, CDR2 SVGAGI. CDR3 length equals 16 residues. In DNA, the CDR3 is TGTGCCAGCAGTTATGGCCCTAGGTACTCTGGAAACACCATATATTTT. It yields the protein CASSYGPRYSGNTIYF.

J is TRBJ1-6 and V is TRBV19, with D perhaps TRBD1 (6 bases). Germline V lookup: CDR1 LNHDA, CDR2 SQIVND (reference sequence). V lost 5 bases and J 7 bases, leaving 18 bases between the germline ends. CDR3 size: 16 residues. CDR3 DNA sequence: TGTGCCAGTAGTCCATTCCCGCAGGGGAACAATTCACCCCTCCACTTT. Translation: CASSPFPQGNNSPLHF.

The V and J genes are TRBV13 and TRBJ2-1, with a possible D match to TRBD2 (6 bases). Looked up from germline, CDR1 is PRHDT and CDR2 is FYEKMQ (reference sequence). V shed 5 bases and J shed 2 bases, with 10 bases lying between them. The CDR3 contains 14 residues. CDR3 nucleotide sequence: TGTGCCAGCAGCCCCGGGACTGCCTACAATGAGCAGTTCTTC. As protein: CASSPGTAYNEQFF.

This clone appeared a few times. The rearrangement joins TRBV27 to TRBJ1-5; D remains unclear. Germline CDR1 and CDR2: MNHEY and SMNVEV (reference sequence). The germline V and J ends were trimmed by 9 bases and 3 bases, with 15 bases remaining between them. The CDR3 sequence is 14 residues long. The CDR3 reads CASWFDGYNQPQHF. CDR3 nucleotides: TGTGCCAGTTGGTTCGACGGGTACAATCAGCCCCAGCATTTT.

The V call is TRBV7-7, the J call TRBJ2-1, with 7 bases identical to TRBD1. V was clipped by 5 bases and J by 3 bases; unmatched bases: 4. The CDR3 covers 14 residues. The germline V gene has CDR1 SSHAT and CDR2 FNYEAQ (reference sequence). CDR3 sequence reads: CASSPRTGYNEQFF. Written as DNA, the CDR3 is TGTGCCAGCAGCCCTCGGACAGGCTACAATGAGCAGTTCTTC.

This rearrangement joins TRBV7-9 to TRBJ2-1, with TRBD2 matching over 7 bases. After removal of 5 bases from V and 10 bases from J, the junction contained 14 bases not matched to a gene. Germline lookup yields CDR1 SEHNR and CDR2 FQNEAQ (reference sequence). The CDR3 runs 15 residues. CDR3 bases: TGTGCCAGCAGCCCACCGGGACTATCACTCGGGGAGCAGTTCTTC. Translation gives CASSPPGLSLGEQFF. Variable domain in full (rest from reference TRBV7-9 and TRBJ2-1): DTGVSQNPRHKITKRGQNVTFRCDPISEHNRLYWYRQTLGQGPEFLTYFQNEAQLEKSRLLSDRFSAERPKGSFSTLEIQRTEQGDSAMYLCASSPPGLSLGEQFFGPGTRLTVL.

V is TRBV7-2 and J is TRBJ2-1; 7 bases line up with TRBD2. Per the germline V gene, CDR1 is SGHTA and CDR2 is FQGNSA. Trimming cost V 5 bases and J 7 bases; bases outside gene matches: 8. This CDR3 has 14 residues. CDR3 residues: CASSPGTMANEQFF. CDR3 in DNA: TGTGCCAGCAGCCCGGGGACTATGGCTAATGAGCAGTTCTTC.

The chain combines TRBV9 with TRBJ2-1; D tentatively fits TRBD1 or TRBD2 (6 bases each). This CDR3 has 18 amino acids. The germline V gene encodes CDR1 SGDLS and CDR2 YYNGEE. Trimming removed 3 bases from V and 5 bases from J, with 24 bases in between. The CDR3 here is CASSAWGVPGGPHNEQFF. The CDR3 coding sequence is TGTGCCAGCAGCGCCTGGGGAGTACCCGGGGGCCCACACAATGAGCAGTTCTTC. The whole variable domain, remainder taken from reference TRBV9 and TRBJ2-1, is DSGVTQTPKHLITATGQRVTLRCSPRSGDLSVYWYQQSLDQGLQFLIQYYNGEERAKGNILERFSAQQFPDLHSELNLSSLELGDSALYFCASSAWGVPGGPHNEQFFGPGTRLTVL.

V usage is TRBV2 and J usage is TRBJ2-3, with 8 bases matching TRBD2. The CDR3 covers 16 residues. The J segment lost 5 bases and the V segment lost 6 bases, leaving 13 bases of the junction unmatched. The germline V gene has CDR1 SNHLY and CDR2 FYNNEI. Written as DNA, the CDR3 is TGTGCCAGCAGGGGCCGTCGGGGGGGCCCTGGAGATACGCAGTATTTT. This sequence encodes CASRGRRGGPGDTQYF. The variable domain in full, completed from reference TRBV2 and TRBJ2-3, reads EPEVTQTPSHQVTQMGQEVILRCVPISNHLYFYWYRQILGQKVEFLVSFYNNEISEKSEIFDDQFSVERPDGSNFTLKIRSTKLEDSAMYFCASRGRRGGPGDTQYFGPGTRLTVL.

This clone was counted between two and nine times. The V and J genes are TRBV9 and TRBJ2-1; 11 nucleotides line up with TRBD2. With V trimmed by 0 bases and J by 13 bases, 3 bases remained unmatched. The CDR3 extends over 13 amino acids. CDR1 SGDLS and CDR2 YYNGEE come from the germline V gene. In DNA, the CDR3 is TGTGCCAGCAGCGTAGACGGGACTAGCGGACAGTTCTTC. Amino acid sequence: CASSVDGTSGQFF. The whole variable domain, remainder taken from reference TRBV9 and TRBJ2-1, is DSGVTQTPKHLITATGQRVTLRCSPRSGDLSVYWYQQSLDQGLQFLIQYYNGEERAKGNILERFSAQQFPDLHSELNLSSLELGDSALYFCASSVDGTSGQFFGPGTRLTVL.

CDR3 sequence reads: CASSYVGGYSYNEQFF. CDR3 DNA sequence: TGTGCCAGCAGTTACGTAGGCGGCTACTCCTACAATGAGCAGTTCTTC. This sequence joins TRBV6-5 and TRBJ2-1, with unresolved D. The germline V gene has CDR1 MNHEY and CDR2 SVGAGI. This CDR3 spans 16 amino acids. The V end was cut by 2 bases, the J end by 0 bases, with 11 bases between.

This clone showed up just once. CDR3 coding DNA: TGTGCCAGCAGTTTAGCTCAATCAGTCTATGGCTACACCTTC. It encodes CASSLAQSVYGYTF. The chain combines TRBV28 with TRBJ1-2; no clear D. CDR3 length: 14 residues. Germline V gene data show CDR1 as MDHEN and CDR2 as SYDVKM. Between the trimmed V and J ends, which lost 2 bases and 4 bases, there was a span of 11 bases.

This chain uses TRBV11-2 with TRBJ1-6; D gene ambiguous. Germline-derived CDR1 and CDR2 are SGHAT and FQNNGV. The CDR3 contains 14 residues. Trimming shortened V by 5 bases and J by 3 bases, and 8 bases separated the two germline ends. The CDR3 nucleotides are TGTGCCAGCAGCCCCCCTATCTATAATTCACCCCTCCACTTT. It codes for CASSPPIYNSPLHF. Full variable domain (outside the CDR3, taken from reference TRBV11-2 and TRBJ1-6): EAGVAQSPRYKIIEKRQSVAFWCNPISGHATLYWYQQILGQGPKLLIQFQNNGVVDDSQLPKDRFSAERLKGVDSTLKIQPAKLEDSAVYLCASSPPIYNSPLHFGNGTRLTVT.

In nucleotides, the CDR3 is TGTGCCAGCAGTTTAAGGGGGGCACCTAATGAAAAACTGTTTTTT. Amino acid sequence: CASSLRGAPNEKLFF. The rearrangement links TRBV27 to TRBJ1-4; D might be TRBD1 (6 bases). The CDR3 length is 15 residues. CDR1 and CDR2 from the germline V gene are MNHEY and SMNVEV (reference sequence). Trimming shortened V by 2 bases and J by 3 bases, and 10 bases separated the two germline ends. Full variable domain (outside the CDR3, taken from reference TRBV27 and TRBJ1-4): EAQVTQNPRYLITVTGKKLTVTCSQNMNHEYMSWYRQDPGLGLRQIYYSMNVEVTDKGDVPEGYKVSRKEKRNFPLILESPSPNQTSLYFCASSLRGAPNEKLFFGSGTQLSVL.